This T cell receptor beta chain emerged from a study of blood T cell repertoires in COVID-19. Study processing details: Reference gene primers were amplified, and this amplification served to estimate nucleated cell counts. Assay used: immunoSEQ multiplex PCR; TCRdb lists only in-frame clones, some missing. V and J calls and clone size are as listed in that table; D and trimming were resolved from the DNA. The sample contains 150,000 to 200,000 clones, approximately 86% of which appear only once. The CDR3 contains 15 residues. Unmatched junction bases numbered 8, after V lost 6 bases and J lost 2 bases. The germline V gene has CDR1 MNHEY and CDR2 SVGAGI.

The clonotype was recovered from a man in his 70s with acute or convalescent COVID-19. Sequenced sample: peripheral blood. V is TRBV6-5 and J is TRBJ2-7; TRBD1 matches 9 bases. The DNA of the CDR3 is TGTGCCAGCAGCCCATACAGGGGGCCTGCCTACGAGCAGTACTTC. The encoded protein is CASSPYRGPAYEQYF.